Each of the 24 T cell receptor beta chains below was sequenced from the same sample in a study of blood T cell repertoires in COVID-19. Here immunoSEQ multiplex PCR was the method, and the copy in TCRdb shows in-frame clones only, minus some. In the table there are approximately 230,000 clones, 85% to 90% of which are singletons. Sequenced material: PBMCs or T cells enriched from blood (not recorded which). The receptors here all came from a woman in her 50s with acute COVID-19.

This chain uses TRBV6-1 with TRBJ2-7, with TRBD1 matching over 8 bases. The trim removed 2 bases at V and 5 bases at J, leaving 5 bases unmatched. Germline values: CDR1 MNHNS, CDR2 SASEGT. The length of the CDR3 is 14 residues. CDR3 region: CASSETPQGDEQYF. As DNA, the CDR3 is TGTGCCAGCAGTGAAACTCCACAGGGGGACGAGCAGTACTTC.

This chain links TRBV18 with TRBJ2-1, with D maybe TRBD1 (6 bases). CDR1 and CDR2 (germline): KGHSH, LQKENI. V shed 0 bases and J shed 7 bases, with 7 bases lying between them. The CDR3 is made up of 13 amino acids. CDR3 sequence: CASSPPQGNEQFF. Written as DNA, the CDR3 is TGTGCCAGCTCACCACCGCAGGGGAATGAGCAGTTCTTC.

This clone has a single count. The CDR3 reads CASSQEGAGDYGYTF. The CDR3 DNA reads as TGTGCCAGCAGCCAAGAAGGAGCAGGGGACTATGGCTACACCTTC. This chain links TRBV3-1 (or the pseudogene TRBV3-2) with TRBJ1-2, with a tentative D call TRBD1 (6 bases). This CDR3 contains 15 residues. Trimming pared 0 bases from V and 3 bases from J, leaving 11 bases between. Per germline, CDR1 LGHDT and CDR2 YNNKEL (reference sequence).

The table lists this clone with a count of one. The V gene is TRBV3-1 (or the pseudogene TRBV3-2), the J gene TRBJ2-1, with D uncertain. Germline V gene data show CDR1 as LGHDT and CDR2 as YNNKEL (reference sequence). This CDR3 has 11 residues. V was cut by 6 bases and J by 6 bases, with 6 bases left in between. CDR3 sequence: CASRGANEQFF. The CDR3 coding sequence is TGTGCCAGCAGGGGCGCCAATGAGCAGTTCTTC.

V usage is TRBV5-5 and J usage is TRBJ2-7; 7 positions match TRBD2. Germline V gene lookup returns CDR1 SGHKS and CDR2 YYEKEE (reference sequence). The CDR3 is made up of 15 amino acids. V gave up 2 bases and J gave up 6 bases; unmatched junction bases: 11. The chain's CDR3 is CASSFPGTTLGEQYF. The DNA for the CDR3 is TGTGCCAGCAGCTTCCCTGGGACTACCCTCGGCGAGCAGTACTTC. Full variable domain (remainder filled in from reference TRBV5-5 and TRBJ2-7): DAGVTQSPTHLIKTRGQQVTLRCSPISGHKSVSWYQQVLGQGPQFIFQYYEKEERGRGNFPDRFSARQFPNYSSELNVNALLLGDSALYLCASSFPGTTLGEQYFGPGTRLTVT.

A single count supports this clone. The chain joins TRBV30 to TRBJ1-2; D gene ambiguous. Germline-derived CDR1 and CDR2 are GTSNPN and SVGIG (reference sequence). This CDR3 comprises 12 residues. The ends were cut back, 0 bases at V and 5 bases at J, with 7 bases in the middle. The CDR3 coding sequence is TGTGCCTGGAGTGTACAACTATATGGCTACACCTTC. It codes for CAWSVQLYGYTF.

V usage is TRBV4-1 and J usage is TRBJ2-5; D is perhaps TRBD1 (6 bases). Trimming shortened V by 0 bases and J by 5 bases, and 19 bases separated the two germline ends. Germline lookup yields CDR1 MGHRA and CDR2 YSYEKL. The CDR3 spans 17 residues. CDR3 in amino acids: CASSQDRDTAAGETQYF. CDR3 in DNA: TGCGCCAGCAGCCAAGATCGGGACACCGCCGCGGGTGAGACCCAGTACTTC.

This chain's CDR3 is CASSQGEYYGYTF. CDR3 nucleotide sequence: TGTGCCAGCAGTCAGGGGGAGTACTATGGCTACACCTTC. J is TRBJ1-2 and V is TRBV28, with 7 bases identical to TRBD1. V was clipped by 5 bases and J by 3 bases; unmatched bases: 3. The CDR3 sequence is 13 residues long. Per the germline V gene, CDR1 is MDHEN and CDR2 is SYDVKM.

The J gene is TRBJ2-7, the V gene TRBV27, with TRBD2 matching over 9 bases. The V and J ends lost 4 bases and 7 bases, in that order; junction bases with no gene match: 5. The CDR3 is 13 amino acids. Looked up from germline, CDR1 is MNHEY and CDR2 is SMNVEV (reference sequence). In nucleotides, the CDR3 is TGTGCCAGCAGTTCCCGAGCGGGAGGTGAGCAGTACTTC. Translating gives CASSSRAGGEQYF.

The chain uses TRBV24-1 and TRBJ1-6; TRBD1 matches at 9 bases. The germline gives CDR1 KGHDR, CDR2 SFDVKD. Trimming at V came to 0 bases and at J to 7 bases, leaving 6 bases not matched to a gene. The CDR3 covers 17 residues. The CDR3 protein is CATSDLFLDRGNSPLHF. The CDR3 nucleotides read TGTGCCACCAGTGATTTGTTTCTGGACAGGGGAAATTCACCCCTCCACTTT.

The chain combines TRBV9 with TRBJ1-3; the D is unclear. Germline V gene lookup returns CDR1 SGDLS and CDR2 YYNGEE. The V end was cut by 4 bases, the J end by 3 bases, with 11 bases between. The CDR3 length is 14 residues. CDR3 sequence reads: CASSLEASGNTIYF. CDR3 DNA sequence: TGTGCCAGCAGCCTTGAGGCTAGTGGAAACACCATATATTTT.

The V gene is TRBV10-3, the J gene TRBJ1-1, with TRBD1 matching 10 bases. This CDR3 spans 14 amino acids. V shed 6 bases, J shed 0 bases, and the junction held 1 base outside the gene matches. Per the germline V gene, CDR1 is ENHRY and CDR2 is SYGVKD. In DNA, the CDR3 is TGTGCCATCAGGACAGGGGGCATGAACACTGAAGCTTTCTTT. Encoded protein: CAIRTGGMNTEAFF.

J is TRBJ2-5 and V is TRBV7-9, with 7 bases identical to TRBD1. CDR1 is SEHNR, CDR2 FQNEAQ, per germline (reference sequence). This CDR3 comprises 15 residues. Unmatched junction bases numbered 7, after V lost 6 bases and J lost 0 bases. In DNA, the CDR3 is TGTGCCAGCAGTCTCCACGGACAGGACCAAGAGACCCAGTACTTC. This codes for CASSLHGQDQETQYF.

The V gene is TRBV5-4, the J gene TRBJ1-2; no reliable D call. The V end lost 0 bases, the J end lost 5 bases, and 11 bases lay between the germline ends. This CDR3 comprises 14 residues. Germline V lookup: CDR1 SGHNT, CDR2 YYREEE (reference sequence). The CDR3 reads CASSLVAATYGYTF. The CDR3 coding sequence is TGTGCCAGCAGCTTGGTGGCAGCGACTTATGGCTACACCTTC. Complete variable domain (other parts from reference TRBV5-4 and TRBJ1-2): ETGVTQSPTHLIKTRGQQVTLRCSSQSGHNTVSWYQQALGQGPQFIFQYYREEENGRGNFPPRFSGLQFPNYSSELNVNALELDDSALYLCASSLVAATYGYTFGSGTRLTVV.

This clone was detected ten times or more. The chain joins TRBV28 to TRBJ2-7; 7 bases are a match to TRBD2. The CDR3 covers 17 residues. Germline loops: CDR1 MDHEN, CDR2 SYDVKM. J gave up 4 bases and V 2 bases, and 14 bases lay outside the gene matches. In nucleotides, the CDR3 is TGTGCCAGCAGTTTACGCCAAAGGGCGGGAGTAAAGTACGAGCAGTACTTC. Amino acid sequence: CASSLRQRAGVKYEQYF.

This clone showed up just once. The genes are TRBV28 and TRBJ1-1, with a weak D call TRBD1 (5 bases). Trimming took off 6 bases at V and 0 bases at J, with 11 bases between the two ends. There are 14 residues in the CDR3. Per germline, CDR1 MDHEN and CDR2 SYDVKM. The DNA for the CDR3 is TGTGCCAGCAGAACCAGACAGTTGAACACTGAAGCTTTCTTT. Protein product: CASRTRQLNTEAFF.

CDR3 DNA: TGTGCCAGCAGCTTGTCCGCGATTAATTCACCCCTCCACTTT. Translation: CASSLSAINSPLHF. The chain carries TRBV5-4 and TRBJ1-6, with unresolved D. This CDR3 has 14 amino acids. V was shortened by 1 base and J by 6 bases, with 8 bases between the two germline ends. Germline assignment: CDR1 SGHNT and CDR2 YYREEE (reference sequence).

V is TRBV7-3 and J is TRBJ2-1; tentatively, D is TRBD2 (6 bases). Trimming shortened V by 0 bases and J by 2 bases, and 8 bases separated the two germline ends. The length of the CDR3 is 15 residues. Per the germline V gene, CDR1 is SGHTA and CDR2 is FQGTGA. CDR3 DNA sequence: TGTGCCAGCAGCTTAACTAGCGGTACCTACAATGAGCAGTTCTTC. Its protein product is CASSLTSGTYNEQFF.

The rearrangement uses TRBV5-1 and TRBJ2-7; D might be TRBD1 (5 bases). From germline, CDR1 is SGHRS and CDR2 YFSETQ. The V and J ends lost 4 bases and 0 bases respectively, with 14 bases between them. The CDR3 sequence is 15 residues long. CDR3 bases: TGCGCCAGCAGCCCCAGGCAGGACAACTCCTACGAGCAGTACTTC. This gives the protein CASSPRQDNSYEQYF.

The rearrangement links TRBV7-6 to TRBJ2-2, with a weak D call TRBD1 (6 bases). V lost 3 bases, J lost 4 bases, and 12 bases lay in between. Germline CDR1 reads SGHVS; CDR2 reads FNYEAQ. The CDR3 contains 15 residues. The CDR3 DNA sequence: TGTGCCAGCAGCTTTAAGACAGGAGGCACCGGGGAGCTGTTTTTT. The encoded protein is CASSFKTGGTGELFF. The whole variable domain, filled in from reference TRBV7-6 and TRBJ2-2, reads GAGVSQSPRYKVTKRGQDVALRCDPISGHVSLYWYRQALGQGPEFLTYFNYEAQQDKSGLPNDRFSAERPEGSISTLTIQRTEQRDSAMYRCASSFKTGGTGELFFGEGSRLTVL.

The chain is built from TRBV28 and TRBJ2-7; TRBD1 aligns across 8 bases. The germline CDR1 and CDR2 sequences are MDHEN and SYDVKM. The CDR3 has 13 amino acids. V was clipped by 7 bases and J by 2 bases; unmatched bases: 4. The chain's CDR3 is CASIQGAPYEQYF. CDR3 bases: TGTGCCAGCATTCAGGGGGCCCCCTACGAGCAGTACTTC.

The CDR3 is CASSLEGLAYNEQFF. The CDR3 DNA reads TGTGCCAGCAGCTTAGAGGGACTAGCCTACAATGAGCAGTTCTTC. V usage is TRBV7-8 and J usage is TRBJ2-1, with 8 bases that match TRBD2. Unmatched junction bases numbered 1, after V lost 1 base and J lost 2 bases. Germline values: CDR1 SGHVS, CDR2 FQNEAQ. The CDR3 is made up of 15 amino acids.

The V and J genes are TRBV27 and TRBJ2-1, with D uncertain. Trimming cost V 2 bases and J 2 bases, with 10 bases left between them. CDR1 is MNHEY, CDR2 SMNVEV, per germline (reference sequence). This CDR3 comprises 15 residues. CDR3 loop: CASSLDSVAYNEQFF. In nucleotides, the CDR3 is TGTGCCAGCAGTTTAGACTCCGTGGCCTACAATGAGCAGTTCTTC.

This clone was seen more than once but under ten times. The gene calls are TRBV10-3 and TRBJ1-6; possible D gene TRBD1, 5 bases. Trimming took off 3 bases at V and 6 bases at J, with 9 bases between the two ends. This CDR3 contains 14 residues. Germline V CDR1 and CDR2: ENHRY, SYGVKD. The CDR3 DNA follows: TGTGCCATCAGTGAAGACAGACCTAATTCACCCCTCCACTTT. Protein: CAISEDRPNSPLHF.